This record concerns one TCR beta chain sequence. Its antigen is currently unknown. The data were obtained in a study of radiotherapy plus CTLA-4 blockade in lung cancer. Study conclusions and caveats: Among blood TCR repertoires after radiotherapy plus ipilimumab, tumor-derived clones expanded.

CTLA-4 blockade with ipilimumab, together with focal radiation, was given to patients with chemo-refractory metastatic non-small-cell lung cancer. The method was immunoSEQ multiplex PCR; TCRdb's version includes in-frame clones alone and lacks a portion of them. The profile shows roughly 90,000 clones, more than 60% of them singletons. The sequencing here drew on peripheral blood, taken from a patient treated with radiotherapy plus ipilimumab. The TCR originated in a human donor with non-small cell lung cancer who had a partial response to radiotherapy plus ipilimumab. Some clones in this sample may be carry-over from other donors' samples.

In nucleotides, the CDR3 is TGCAGCGGCGGACAGGGTCCCACTGAAGCTTTCTTT. This encodes CSGGQGPTEAFF. V usage is TRBV29-1 and J usage is TRBJ1-1; 8 nucleotides align to TRBD1. The CDR3 consists of 12 residues. From germline, CDR1 is SQVTM and CDR2 ANQGSEA. J was trimmed by 4 bases and V by 7 bases; bases with no gene match: 5.